These T cell receptor beta chains were read from a single sample in a study of cytomegalovirus exposure and HLA in healthy donors. Libraries were prepared by immunoSEQ multiplex PCR; TCRdb keeps only in-frame clonotypes and omits some of them. The sample has 110,000 to 150,000 clones; more than 75% are singletons. The material sequenced was PBMCs. Receptor source: a male donor in good health and CMV-seronegative. CDR3s include the opening cysteine and the closing phenylalanine or tryptophan. D genes are given only for firm matches. Clone size is shown for a subset of rows, as once, few, many or a class of expanded clone.

j_gene | len | abundance | d_gene | v_gene | CDR3aa | CDR3nt
TRBJ1-5 | 14 | - | - | TRBV30 | CAWSVHRGDQPQHF | TGTGCCTGGAGTGTACATCGGGGGGATCAGCCCCAGCATTTT
TRBJ2-7 | 13 | - | - | TRBV30 | CALSWESAYEQYF | TGTGCCTTATCTTGGGAGTCGGCCTACGAGCAGTACTTC
TRBJ1-1 | 13 | - | - | TRBV7-3 | CASSSGPNTEAFF | TGTGCCAGCAGCTCAGGGCCGAACACTGAAGCTTTCTTT
TRBJ2-7 | 15 | - | TRBD1 | TRBV4-2 | CASSAGTGGVYEQYF | TGTGCCAGCAGCGCCGGGACAGGGGGCGTTTACGAGCAGTACTTC
TRBJ2-3 | 16 | few | TRBD2 | TRBV4-3 | CASSPLRGGIGDTQYF | TGCGCCAGCAGCCCGCTGCGGGGGGGTATCGGAGATACGCAGTATTTT
TRBJ1-1 | 14 | - | - | TRBV7-6 | CASSSQGRDTEAFF | TGTGCCAGCAGCAGTCAGGGGCGGGACACTGAAGCTTTCTTT
TRBJ1-3 | 15 | few | TRBD1 | TRBV6-5 | CASSYSGQAGNTIYF | TGTGCCAGCAGTTACTCAGGACAGGCTGGAAACACCATATATTTT
TRBJ1-2 | 15 | - | TRBD1 | TRBV19 | CASSNSDRGISGYTF | TGTGCCAGTAGTAACTCTGACAGGGGCATAAGTGGCTACACCTTC
TRBJ2-3 | 14 | - | TRBD1 | TRBV28 | CASSSGQGTDTQYF | TGTGCCAGCAGTTCCGGACAGGGCACAGATACGCAGTATTTT
TRBJ2-7 | 13 | few | TRBD2 | TRBV6-5 | CAISSGGVYEQYF | TGTGCCATCTCTAGCGGGGGAGTTTACGAGCAGTACTTC
TRBJ1-6 | 14 | few | - | TRBV7-2 | CASSLGVGGIPLHF | TGTGCCAGCAGCTTAGGGGTAGGAGGGATACCCCTCCACTTT
TRBJ2-2 | 15 | - | TRBD1 | TRBV9 | CASNVGTANTGELFF | TGTGCCAGCAATGTAGGGACAGCGAACACCGGGGAGCTGTTTTTT
TRBJ1-3 | 14 | few | - | TRBV7-9 | CASGLETSGNTIYF | TGTGCCAGCGGACTCGAAACTTCTGGAAACACCATATATTTT